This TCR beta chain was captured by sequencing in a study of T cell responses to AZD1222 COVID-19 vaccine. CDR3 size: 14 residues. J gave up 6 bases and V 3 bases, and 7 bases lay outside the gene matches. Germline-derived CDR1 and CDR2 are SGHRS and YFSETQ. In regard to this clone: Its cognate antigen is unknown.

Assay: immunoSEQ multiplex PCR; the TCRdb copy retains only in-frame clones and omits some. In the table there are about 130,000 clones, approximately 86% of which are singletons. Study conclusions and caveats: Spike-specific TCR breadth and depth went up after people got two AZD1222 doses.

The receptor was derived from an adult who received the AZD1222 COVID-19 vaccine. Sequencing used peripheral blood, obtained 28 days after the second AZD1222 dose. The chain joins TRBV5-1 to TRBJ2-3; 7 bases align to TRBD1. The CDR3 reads CASSWDSSQDTQYF. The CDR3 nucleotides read TGCGCCAGCAGCTGGGACAGTTCACAGGATACGCAGTATTTT. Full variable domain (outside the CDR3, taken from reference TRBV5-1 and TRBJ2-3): KAGVTQTPRYLIKTRGQQVTLSCSPISGHRSVSWYQQTPGQGLQFLFEYFSETQRNKGNFPGRFSGRQFSNSRSEMNVSTLELGDSALYLCASSWDSSQDTQYFGPGTRLTVL.